The subject of this entry is one TCR beta chain. What it recognizes is unknown. The CDR3 consists of 16 residues. The V gene's germline CDR1 is SQVTM and CDR2 ANQGSEA. V dropped 5 bases and J dropped 1; count of bases not matched to a gene: 5. This sample is part of a study of cytomegalovirus exposure and HLA in healthy donors. Study as a whole: Earlier work reported approximately 110 million unique TCR beta sequences from about 179 million T cells.

General study results and limits: In a later analysis, compared with equally common non-associated chains, HLA-associated beta chains were more expanded.

PCR involved 60 Vbeta and 13 Jbeta primers. Sequenced by immunoSEQ multiplex PCR; TCRdb stores in-frame clones only, minus some. Here the sample spans fewer than 150,000 clones, around 75% being singletons. The TCR comes from a woman in her 30s in good health and CMV-seronegative. Specimen: PBMCs. The rearrangement joins TRBV29-1 to TRBJ2-1; 13 positions match TRBD2. Here the CDR3 DNA reads TGCAGCGTTCACACTAGCGGGGGGGCTTCCTACAATGAGCAGTTCTTC. Amino acid sequence: CSVHTSGGASYNEQFF.